The 18 T cell receptor beta chains below were found in one sample sequenced in a study of blood T cell repertoires in COVID-19. TCRdb's copy holds only in-frame clones and misses some; the assay was immunoSEQ multiplex PCR. Of some 180,000 clones in the sample, roughly 86% were seen once. Sequenced: peripheral blood. Source of these receptors: a woman of 80 years or more with COVID-19, enrolled during active disease.

The CDR3 here is CASSYGTGHHEQYF. DNA of the CDR3: TGTGCCAGCAGCTACGGGACAGGTCACCACGAGCAGTACTTC. The chain has TRBV5-6 and TRBJ2-7; 8 bases agree with TRBD1. V shed 3 bases, J shed 5 bases, and the junction held 7 bases outside the gene matches. Germline V gene data show CDR1 as SGHDT and CDR2 as YYEEEE. The CDR3 runs to 14 residues.

The chain combines TRBV19 with TRBJ2-1; 16 bases match TRBD2. Per the germline V gene, CDR1 is LNHDA and CDR2 is SQIVND (reference sequence). J gave up 5 bases and V 5 bases, and 15 bases lay outside the gene matches. The CDR3 length is 20 residues. The CDR3 region has the DNA TGTGCCAGTAGTCCCCGGGACAGCGGGACTAGCGGGAGGGCCGACAATGAGCAGTTCTTC. It yields the protein CASSPRDSGTSGRADNEQFF.

The CDR3: CASSNPRGASVYQPQHF. The CDR3 nucleotides are TGTGCCAGCAGCAACCCACGGGGGGCTTCAGTTTATCAGCCCCAGCATTTT. This chain connects TRBV21-1 to TRBJ1-5. TRBV21-1 is labeled a pseudogene. The CDR3 runs 17 residues.

This clone was found a few times. This chain uses TRBV2 with TRBJ2-7; D possibly corresponds to TRBD1 (6 bases). Looked up from germline, CDR1 is SNHLY and CDR2 is FYNNEI. The CDR3 has 16 amino acids. V was shortened by 6 bases and J by 7 bases, with 25 bases between the two germline ends. CDR3 DNA sequence: TGTGCCAGCAGCCCACCACAGGGTCTAGGCGAAGGGGAGCAGTACTTC. It yields the protein CASSPPQGLGEGEQYF. Together with reference TRBV2 and TRBJ2-7, the CDR3 gives the full variable domain: EPEVTQTPSHQVTQMGQEVILRCVPISNHLYFYWYRQILGQKVEFLVSFYNNEISEKSEIFDDQFSVERPDGSNFTLKIRSTKLEDSAMYFCASSPPQGLGEGEQYFGPGTRLTVT.

This chain links TRBV29-1 with TRBJ2-3; 7 bases fit TRBD2. CDR3 length: 17 residues. J gave up 4 bases and V 4 bases, and 17 bases lay outside the gene matches. Germline CDR1 is SQVTM and CDR2 is ANQGSEA. CDR3 DNA sequence: TGCAGCGTTGTAGCTGTGGCGACTAGCAGGTTTGCAGATACGCAGTATTTT. It specifies CSVVAVATSRFADTQYF.

The chain has TRBV7-2 and TRBJ2-2; maybe TRBD1 (5 bases). This CDR3 has 15 amino acids. The V end lost 0 bases, the J end lost 2 bases, and 7 bases lay between the germline ends. Germline CDR1 reads SGHTA; CDR2 reads FQGNSA. The CDR3 DNA reads as TGTGCCAGCAGCTTAGCTCAGGGTAACACCGGGGAGCTGTTTTTT. Translated: CASSLAQGNTGELFF.

The chain carries TRBV5-6 and TRBJ2-7, with unresolved D. This CDR3 is 16 amino acids long. The germline CDR1 and CDR2 sequences are SGHDT and YYEEEE. V lost 5 bases to trimming and J lost 1 base, with 19 bases between them. The CDR3, as DNA: TGTGCCAGCAGTTCCACCGAGAGGATAAATTCCTACGAGCAGTACTTC. This translates into CASSSTERINSYEQYF. The variable domain in full, with the rest retrieved from reference TRBV5-6 and TRBJ2-7, is DAGVTQSPTHLIKTRGQQVTLRCSPKSGHDTVSWYQQALGQGPQFIFQYYEEEERQRGNFPDRFSGHQFPNYSSELNVNALLLGDSALYLCASSSTERINSYEQYFGPGTRLTVT.

This clone has only one observation. This chain uses TRBV2 with TRBJ2-7; 15 bases are shared with TRBD2. In germline, CDR1 is SNHLY, CDR2 FYNNEI. CDR3 length: 14 amino acids. J lost 6 bases, V lost 6 bases, and 3 bases had no gene match. CDR3 amino acids: CASRGTSGRSEQYF. The DNA of the CDR3 is TGTGCCAGCAGGGGGACTAGCGGGAGGAGCGAGCAGTACTTC.

The chain couples TRBV12-3 or TRBV12-4 to TRBJ2-1; D perhaps matches TRBD1 (5 bases). Trimming left V 3 bases short and J 9 bases short, with 12 bases between. This CDR3 has 13 amino acids. CDR3 region: CASSLPPGSEQFF. CDR3 sequence (DNA): TGTGCCAGCAGTTTGCCCCCAGGGTCTGAGCAGTTCTTC.

V and J are TRBV16 and TRBJ2-3; tentatively, D is TRBD2 (6 bases). Germline V gene data show CDR1 as KGHSY and CDR2 as FQNENV. Trimming removed 1 base from V and 6 bases from J, with 11 bases in between. The CDR3 extends over 14 amino acids. CDR3 DNA: TGTGCCAGCAGCCAATTCGGGGGTATGGATACGCAGTATTTT. Translation: CASSQFGGMDTQYF.

This rearrangement joins TRBV11-1 to TRBJ2-1; perhaps TRBD1 as D (5 bases). The length of the CDR3 is 13 residues. CDR1 and CDR2 from the germline V gene are SGHAT and FQDESV (reference sequence). The ends were cut back, 1 base at V and 9 bases at J, with 10 bases in the middle. CDR3 coding DNA: TGTGCCAGCAGCTTAGAACAGGACACTGAGCAGTTCTTC. Its translation: CASSLEQDTEQFF.

This clone was observed once. The chain links TRBV4-2 to TRBJ2-1; D not resolved. From germline, CDR1 is LGHNA and CDR2 YNFKEQ. This CDR3 is built from 16 residues. Trimming removed 0 bases from V and 0 bases from J, with 9 bases in between. The CDR3 region is CASSQDMESSYNEQFF. In nucleotides, the CDR3 is TGTGCCAGCAGCCAAGATATGGAGAGCTCCTACAATGAGCAGTTCTTC.

The chain employs TRBV11-3 and TRBJ2-5, with 12 bases lining up with TRBD2. CDR1 is SGHNT and CDR2 is YENEEA in the germline V gene. CDR3 length equals 16 residues. The junction had 9 bases not matched to a gene; V was cut back by 4 bases and J by 6 bases. The CDR3 coding sequence is TGTGCCAGCAGCTCAAGACTAGCGGGAGAGGGAAAGACCCAGTACTTC. It translates to CASSSRLAGEGKTQYF.

The V gene is TRBV6-5, the J gene TRBJ1-5; 7 positions agree with TRBD1. The CDR3 runs 15 residues. The trim removed 0 bases at V and 6 bases at J, leaving 5 bases unmatched. CDR1 is MNHEY, CDR2 SVGAGI, per germline. DNA for the CDR3: TGTGCCAGCAGTTACTCGGGACAGCGTCTTCAGCCCCAGCATTTT. Translating gives CASSYSGQRLQPQHF.

The V call is TRBV28, the J call TRBJ1-5, with unresolved D. V lost 5 bases and J 3 bases, leaving 14 bases between the germline ends. Germline V lookup: CDR1 MDHEN, CDR2 SYDVKM. The CDR3 loop spans 15 amino acids. The CDR3 DNA reads TGTGCCAGCAGTCCACTAGTGGGGAACAATCAGCCCCAGCATTTT. This encodes CASSPLVGNNQPQHF.

The J gene is TRBJ2-1, the V gene TRBV29-1, with TRBD2 as a possible D gene (6 bases). This CDR3 contains 13 residues. Germline V CDR1 and CDR2: SQVTM, ANQGSEA. CDR3 sequence reads: CSIRGTGGNEQFF. The DNA for the CDR3 is TGCAGTATTCGGGGGACCGGGGGCAATGAGCAGTTCTTC.

The chain couples TRBV6-2 or TRBV6-3 to TRBJ2-7; D remains unclear. Trimming shortened V by 1 base and J by 1 base, and 17 bases separated the two germline ends. CDR1 is MNHEY and CDR2 is SVGEGT in the germline V gene. This CDR3 spans 17 amino acids. Here the CDR3 DNA reads TGTGCCAGCAGTTACTATGGGCTGCTGGGTACTTCCTACGAGCAGTACTTC. Amino acids: CASSYYGLLGTSYEQYF.

This clone was observed once. The rearrangement joins TRBV28 to TRBJ1-2; 10 bases are shared with TRBD1. The CDR3 covers 14 residues. Trimming at V came to 7 bases and at J to 4 bases, leaving 6 bases not matched to a gene. Germline CDR1 is MDHEN and CDR2 is SYDVKM. The CDR3 reads CASNGDRGSYGYTF. The CDR3 nucleotides read TGTGCCAGCAATGGGGACAGGGGATCCTATGGCTACACCTTC.